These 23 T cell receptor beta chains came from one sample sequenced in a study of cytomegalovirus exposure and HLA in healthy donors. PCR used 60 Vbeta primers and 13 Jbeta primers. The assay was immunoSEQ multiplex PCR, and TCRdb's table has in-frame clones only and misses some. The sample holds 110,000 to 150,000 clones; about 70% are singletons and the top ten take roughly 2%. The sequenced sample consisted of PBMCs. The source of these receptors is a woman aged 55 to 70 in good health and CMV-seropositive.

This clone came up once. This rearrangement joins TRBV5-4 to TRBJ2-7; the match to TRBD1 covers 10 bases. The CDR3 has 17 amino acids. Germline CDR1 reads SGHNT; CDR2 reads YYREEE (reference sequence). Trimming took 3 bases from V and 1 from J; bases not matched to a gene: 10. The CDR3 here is CASSSGTGAISSYEQYF. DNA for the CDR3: TGTGCCAGCAGCTCAGGGACAGGGGCCATCTCATCCTACGAGCAGTACTTC.

This CDR3 reads CASSLYVQSYEQYF. In DNA, the CDR3 is TGTGCCAGCAGCTTGTACGTACAGAGCTACGAGCAGTACTTC. The V and J genes are TRBV5-8 and TRBJ2-7; D unresolved. The CDR3 totals 14 residues. The germline gives CDR1 SGHTS, CDR2 YDEGEE. Trimming stripped 1 base from V and 3 bases from J, with 11 bases between.

In DNA, the CDR3 is TGTGCCAGCAGCGTCGGCGGGACAGGGTCCCACGAGCAGTACTTC. Protein sequence: CASSVGGTGSHEQYF. This rearrangement joins TRBV9 to TRBJ2-7; 9 bases agree with TRBD1. V dropped 2 bases and J dropped 5; count of bases not matched to a gene: 8. Germline V gene sequence: CDR1 SGDLS, CDR2 YYNGEE. This CDR3 comprises 15 residues. Complete variable domain (other parts from reference TRBV9 and TRBJ2-7): DSGVTQTPKHLITATGQRVTLRCSPRSGDLSVYWYQQSLDQGLQFLIQYYNGEERAKGNILERFSAQQFPDLHSELNLSSLELGDSALYFCASSVGGTGSHEQYFGPGTRLTVT.

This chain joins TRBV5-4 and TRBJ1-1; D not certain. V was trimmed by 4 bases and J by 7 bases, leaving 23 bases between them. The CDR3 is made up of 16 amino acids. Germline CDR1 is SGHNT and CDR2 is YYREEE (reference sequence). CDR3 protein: CASSKETPLSGGEAFF. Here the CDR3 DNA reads TGTGCCAGCAGCAAGGAGACACCCCTCTCGGGAGGTGAAGCTTTCTTT.

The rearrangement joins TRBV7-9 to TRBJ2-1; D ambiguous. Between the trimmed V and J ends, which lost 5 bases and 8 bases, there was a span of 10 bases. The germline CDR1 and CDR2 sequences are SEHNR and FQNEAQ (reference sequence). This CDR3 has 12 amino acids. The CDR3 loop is CASSTHRDEQFF. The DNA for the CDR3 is TGTGCCAGCAGCACACATCGGGATGAGCAGTTCTTC. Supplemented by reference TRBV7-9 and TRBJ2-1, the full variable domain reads DTGVSQNPRHKITKRGQNVTFRCDPISEHNRLYWYRQTLGQGPEFLTYFQNEAQLEKSRLLSDRFSAERPKGSFSTLEIQRTEQGDSAMYLCASSTHRDEQFFGPGTRLTVL.

Written as DNA, the CDR3 is TGTGCCAGCCGCGATACCGGAGGTTTAAATACGCAGTATTTT. The encoded protein is CASRDTGGLNTQYF. The chain uses TRBV27 and TRBJ2-3; D possibly corresponds to TRBD2 (5 bases). Germline CDR1 and CDR2: MNHEY and SMNVEV (reference sequence). V lost 8 bases and J 7 bases, leaving 19 bases between the germline ends. The CDR3 loop spans 14 amino acids.

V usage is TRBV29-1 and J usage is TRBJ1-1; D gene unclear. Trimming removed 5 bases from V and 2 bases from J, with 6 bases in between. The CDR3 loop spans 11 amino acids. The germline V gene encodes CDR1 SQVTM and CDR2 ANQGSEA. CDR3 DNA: TGCAGCGTTCAGGTCAACACTGAAGCTTTCTTT. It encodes CSVQVNTEAFF.

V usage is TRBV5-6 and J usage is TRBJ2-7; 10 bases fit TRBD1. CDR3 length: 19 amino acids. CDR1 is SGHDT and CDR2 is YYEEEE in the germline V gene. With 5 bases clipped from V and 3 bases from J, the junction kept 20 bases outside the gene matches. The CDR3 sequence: CASSIVGQGRGGSFYEQYF. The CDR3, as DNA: TGTGCCAGCAGTATCGTGGGACAGGGGCGCGGGGGTAGTTTCTACGAGCAGTACTTC.

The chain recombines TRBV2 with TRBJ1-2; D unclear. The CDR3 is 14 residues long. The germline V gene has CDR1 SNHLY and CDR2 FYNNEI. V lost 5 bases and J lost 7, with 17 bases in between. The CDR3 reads CASSPYSNPGGYTF. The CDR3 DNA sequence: TGTGCCAGCAGTCCCTACAGTAACCCCGGTGGCTACACCTTC.

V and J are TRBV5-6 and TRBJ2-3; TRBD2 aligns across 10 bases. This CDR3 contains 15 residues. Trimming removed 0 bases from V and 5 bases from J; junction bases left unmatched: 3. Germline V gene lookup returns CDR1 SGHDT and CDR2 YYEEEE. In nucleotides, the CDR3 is TGTGCCAGCAGCTTGGGGGCTAGCGGGAGAGATACGCAGTATTTT. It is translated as CASSLGASGRDTQYF.

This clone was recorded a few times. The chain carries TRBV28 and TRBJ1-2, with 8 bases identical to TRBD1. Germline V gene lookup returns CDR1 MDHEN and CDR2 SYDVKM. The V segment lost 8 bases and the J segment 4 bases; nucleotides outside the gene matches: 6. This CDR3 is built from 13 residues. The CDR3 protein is CASVIGTGYGYTF. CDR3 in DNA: TGTGCCAGCGTTATCGGGACAGGCTATGGCTACACCTTC.

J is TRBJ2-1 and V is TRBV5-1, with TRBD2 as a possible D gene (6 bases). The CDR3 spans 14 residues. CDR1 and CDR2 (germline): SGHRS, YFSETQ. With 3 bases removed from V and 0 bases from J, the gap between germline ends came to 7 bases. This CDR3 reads CASSYGSSYNEQFF. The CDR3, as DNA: TGCGCCAGCAGCTACGGGAGCTCCTACAATGAGCAGTTCTTC.

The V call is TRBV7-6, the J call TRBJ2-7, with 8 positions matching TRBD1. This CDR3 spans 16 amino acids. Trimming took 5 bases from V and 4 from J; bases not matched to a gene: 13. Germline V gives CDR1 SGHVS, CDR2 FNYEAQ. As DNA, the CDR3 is TGTGCCAGCAGCAACGGGACAGGCCATATACTATACGAGCAGTACTTC. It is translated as CASSNGTGHILYEQYF.

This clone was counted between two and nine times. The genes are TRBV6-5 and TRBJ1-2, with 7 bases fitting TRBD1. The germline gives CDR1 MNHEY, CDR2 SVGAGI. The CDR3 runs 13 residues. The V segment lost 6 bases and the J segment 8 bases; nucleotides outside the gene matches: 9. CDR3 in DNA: TGTGCCAGCAGCCACGGACAGGAGGGAGGCTACACCTTC. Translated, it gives CASSHGQEGGYTF.

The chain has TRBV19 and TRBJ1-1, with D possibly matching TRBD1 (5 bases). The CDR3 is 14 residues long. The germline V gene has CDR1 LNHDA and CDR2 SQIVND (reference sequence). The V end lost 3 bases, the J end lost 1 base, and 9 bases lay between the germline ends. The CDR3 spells CASSIRVGNTEAFF. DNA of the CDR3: TGTGCCAGTAGTATCAGGGTGGGGAACACTGAAGCTTTCTTT. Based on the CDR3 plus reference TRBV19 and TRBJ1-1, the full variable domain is DGGITQSPKYLFRKEGQNVTLSCEQNLNHDAMYWYRQDPGQGLRLIYYSQIVNDFQKGDIAEGYSVSREKKESFPLTVTSAQKNPTAFYLCASSIRVGNTEAFFGQGTRLTVV.

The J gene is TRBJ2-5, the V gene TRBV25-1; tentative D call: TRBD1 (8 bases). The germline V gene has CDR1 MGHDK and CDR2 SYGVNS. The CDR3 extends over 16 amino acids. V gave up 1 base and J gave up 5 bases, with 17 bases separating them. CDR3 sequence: CASSEWRTGRVETQYF. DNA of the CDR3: TGTGCCAGCAGTGAATGGAGGACAGGGAGGGTGGAGACCCAGTACTTC.

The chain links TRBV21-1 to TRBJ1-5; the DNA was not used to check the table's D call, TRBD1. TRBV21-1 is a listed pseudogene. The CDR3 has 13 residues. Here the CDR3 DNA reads TGTGCCACTGAACAGGGTCGTAAGCAGCCCCAGCATTTT. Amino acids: CATEQGRKQPQHF.

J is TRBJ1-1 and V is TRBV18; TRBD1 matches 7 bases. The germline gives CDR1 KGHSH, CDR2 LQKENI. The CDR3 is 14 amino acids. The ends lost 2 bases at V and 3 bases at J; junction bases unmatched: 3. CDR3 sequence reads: CASSPNRGDTEAFF. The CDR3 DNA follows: TGTGCCAGCTCACCAAACAGGGGAGACACTGAAGCTTTCTTT.

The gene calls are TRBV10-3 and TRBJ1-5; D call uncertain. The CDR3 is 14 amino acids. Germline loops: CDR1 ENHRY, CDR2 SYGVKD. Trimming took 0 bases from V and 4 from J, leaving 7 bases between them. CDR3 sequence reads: CAISESSGNQPQHF. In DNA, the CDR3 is TGTGCCATCAGTGAGTCTTCCGGGAATCAGCCCCAGCATTTT.

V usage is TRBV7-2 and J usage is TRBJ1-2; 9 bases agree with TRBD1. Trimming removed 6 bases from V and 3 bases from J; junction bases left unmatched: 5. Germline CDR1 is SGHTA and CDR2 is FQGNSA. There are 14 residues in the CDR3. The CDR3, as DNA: TGTGCCAGCAGGTTAACAGGGGGCGACTATGGCTACACCTTC. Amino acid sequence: CASRLTGGDYGYTF.

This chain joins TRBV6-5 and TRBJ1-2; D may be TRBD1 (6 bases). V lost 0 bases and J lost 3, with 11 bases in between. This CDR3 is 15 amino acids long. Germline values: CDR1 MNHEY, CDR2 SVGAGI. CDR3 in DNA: TGTGCCAGCAGTTACTCTTACCGGACAGACTATGGCTACACCTTC. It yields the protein CASSYSYRTDYGYTF.

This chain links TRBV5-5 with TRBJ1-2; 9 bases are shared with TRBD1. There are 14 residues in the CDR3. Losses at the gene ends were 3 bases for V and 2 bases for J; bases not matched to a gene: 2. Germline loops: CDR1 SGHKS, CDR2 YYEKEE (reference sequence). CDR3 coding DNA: TGTGCCAGCAGCTGGGGACAGGGCAACTATGGCTACACCTTC. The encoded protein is CASSWGQGNYGYTF.

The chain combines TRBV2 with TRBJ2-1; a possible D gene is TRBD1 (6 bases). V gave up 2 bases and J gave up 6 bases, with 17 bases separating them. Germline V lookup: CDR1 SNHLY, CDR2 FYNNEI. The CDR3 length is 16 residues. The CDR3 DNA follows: TGTGCCAGCAGTGAACGGAGCAGGGGCTTCCCCAATGAGCAGTTCTTC. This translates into CASSERSRGFPNEQFF.